The next 29 T cell receptor beta chains were all read from a single sample in a study of cytomegalovirus exposure and HLA in healthy donors. It was with 60 Vbeta and 13 Jbeta primers that the PCR ran. TCRdb's table, derived via immunoSEQ multiplex PCR, lists solely in-frame clones and lacks some. The sample carries 90,000 to 95,000 clones, approximately 80% recorded once. Sequencing was done on a sample of PBMCs. The receptors here all came from a man younger than 35 in good health and CMV-seronegative.

The CDR3 DNA reads TGTGCTAGTGGTTTGGGAGGGACAGGGGGATTTATCCAGCCCCAGCATTTT. This codes for CASGLGGTGGFIQPQHF. The chain combines TRBV12-5 with TRBJ1-5, with 11 bases identical to TRBD1. V lost 1 base, J lost 7 bases, and 9 bases stayed unmatched. The CDR3 consists of 17 residues. Germline CDR1 reads LGHNT; CDR2 reads FRNRAP. The complete variable domain, with remaining parts taken from reference TRBV12-5 and TRBJ1-5, reads DARVTQTPRHKVTEMGQEVTMRCQPILGHNTVFWYRQTMMQGLELLAYFRNRAPLDDSGMPKDRFSAEMPDATLATLKIQPSEPRDSAVYFCASGLGGTGGFIQPQHFGDGTRLSIL.

The rearrangement joins TRBV7-3 to TRBJ2-1; D is unresolved. Germline assignment: CDR1 SGHTA and CDR2 FQGTGA. The CDR3 loop spans 13 amino acids. Trimming took off 1 base at V and 5 bases at J, with 6 bases between the two ends. The CDR3 region is CASSLKPDNEQFF. CDR3 nucleotides: TGTGCCAGCAGCTTAAAGCCGGACAATGAGCAGTTCTTC. The full variable domain, rest sourced from reference TRBV7-3 and TRBJ2-1, is GAGVSQTPSNKVTEKGKYVELRCDPISGHTALYWYRQSLGQGPEFLIYFQGTGAADDSGLPNDRFFAVRPEGSVSTLKIQRTERGDSAVYLCASSLKPDNEQFFGPGTRLTVL.

This chain uses TRBV6-5 with TRBJ2-1, with 8 bases fitting TRBD2. With V trimmed by 7 bases and J by 3 bases, 8 bases remained unmatched. CDR1 and CDR2 (germline): MNHEY, SVGAGI. The CDR3 runs to 15 residues. The chain's CDR3 is CASTSSGGFYNEQFF. The CDR3 DNA follows: TGTGCCAGCACTTCCAGCGGGGGCTTCTACAATGAGCAGTTCTTC.

The chain joins TRBV7-2 to TRBJ2-1, with D possibly matching TRBD2 (5 bases). Trimming removed 5 bases at V and 5 bases at J, with 13 bases between. CDR1 is SGHTA and CDR2 is FQGNSA in the germline V gene. This CDR3 is 14 amino acids long. The CDR3: CASSRSSGNNEQFF. For the CDR3, the DNA is TGTGCCAGCAGCCGGTCGTCCGGGAACAATGAGCAGTTCTTC. Using reference TRBV7-2 and TRBJ2-1 for the parts outside the CDR3, the full variable domain is GAGVSQSPSNKVTEKGKDVELRCDPISGHTALYWYRQSLGQGLEFLIYFQGNSAPDKSGLPSDRFSAERTGGSVSTLTIQRTQQEDSAVYLCASSRSSGNNEQFFGPGTRLTVL.

This clone came up once. The chain employs TRBV4-1 and TRBJ2-7; 7 positions match TRBD1. Germline CDR1 MGHRA, CDR2 YSYEKL. V was clipped by 6 bases and J by 8 bases; unmatched bases: 7. The CDR3 is 12 residues long. CDR3 DNA: TGCGCCAGCAGTCATGGGGACAGCCAGCAGTACTTC. Encoded protein: CASSHGDSQQYF.

CDR3 protein: CASSSTGSDEQYF. The CDR3 bases are TGTGCCAGCAGCTCGACAGGGAGCGACGAGCAGTACTTC. The chain has TRBV5-4 and TRBJ2-7; 7 bases agree with TRBD1. The V gene end was trimmed by 3 bases and the J gene end by 5 bases; junction bases not matched to a gene: 5. The CDR3 runs to 13 residues. Germline-derived CDR1 and CDR2 are SGHNT and YYREEE (reference sequence).

V and J are TRBV6-5 and TRBJ2-7, with D possibly being TRBD1 (5 bases). The CDR3 has 14 residues. Germline lookup yields CDR1 MNHEY and CDR2 SVGAGI. Deletions cut 7 bases from V and 0 bases from J, with 13 bases between. The CDR3 sequence is CASTKGHSSYEQYF. As DNA, the CDR3 is TGTGCCAGCACGAAGGGGCACAGCTCCTACGAGCAGTACTTC.

The J gene is TRBJ2-3, the V gene TRBV7-9, with 9 nucleotides matching TRBD2. With 1 base clipped from V and 4 bases from J, the junction kept 0 bases outside the gene matches. From germline, CDR1 is SEHNR and CDR2 FQNEAQ (reference sequence). The CDR3 contains 14 residues. The CDR3 spells CASSLVAGADTQYF. The DNA of the CDR3 is TGTGCCAGCAGCTTAGTAGCGGGGGCAGATACGCAGTATTTT.

The genes are TRBV27 and TRBJ2-3; weak D call: TRBD1 (5 bases). The V gene's germline CDR1 is MNHEY and CDR2 SMNVEV (reference sequence). The CDR3 consists of 15 residues. V was shortened by 2 bases and J by 1 base, with 10 bases between the two germline ends. The CDR3 nucleotides read TGTGCCAGCAGTTTAATGCTAGGGGGCACAGATACGCAGTATTTT. Translating it yields CASSLMLGGTDTQYF.

This clone was found once. This chain joins TRBV6-5 and TRBJ1-1, with a possible D match to TRBD1 (5 bases). Germline CDR1 MNHEY, CDR2 SVGAGI. The CDR3 runs to 14 residues. Trimming shortened V by 0 bases and J by 7 bases, and 12 bases separated the two germline ends. The CDR3 here is CASSYSKRDYEAFF. The DNA for the CDR3 is TGTGCCAGCAGTTACTCGAAGCGGGACTATGAAGCTTTCTTT.

This clone was seen only a few times. The chain couples TRBV10-2 to TRBJ1-2; TRBD1 matches at 8 bases. The CDR3 consists of 15 residues. Germline CDR1 WSHSY, CDR2 SAAADI. The trim removed 6 bases at V and 3 bases at J, leaving 9 bases unmatched. Written as DNA, the CDR3 is TGCGCCAGCAGCCCGACAGGGGCCGCTTACTATGGCTACACCTTC. This gives the protein CASSPTGAAYYGYTF.

The chain couples TRBV4-2 to TRBJ1-5; 9 bases fit TRBD1. The length of the CDR3 is 14 residues. Germline loops: CDR1 LGHNA, CDR2 YNFKEQ. J was trimmed by 7 bases and V by 4 bases; bases with no gene match: 5. CDR3 sequence (DNA): TGTGCCAGCAGCCCGGGACAGGGTGACCAGCCCCAGCATTTT. This sequence encodes CASSPGQGDQPQHF.

The chain uses TRBV5-1 and TRBJ2-7; TRBD2 matches 15 bases. Germline CDR1 reads SGHRS; CDR2 reads YFSETQ. V was clipped by 1 base and J by 6 bases; unmatched bases: 17. CDR3 length: 20 residues. The CDR3 region has the DNA TGCGCCAGCAGCTTGACTAGTCCGGGACTAGCGGGGGGATGGTTTGGCGAGCAGTACTTC. Translation: CASSLTSPGLAGGWFGEQYF.

This sequence joins TRBV2 and TRBJ1-4; TRBD1 matches at 7 bases. Germline V lookup: CDR1 SNHLY, CDR2 FYNNEI. CDR3 length: 15 residues. The V and J ends lost 2 bases and 5 bases, in that order; junction bases with no gene match: 5. CDR3: CASSEQGQKNEKLFF. The CDR3 region has the DNA TGTGCCAGCAGTGAACAGGGACAGAAGAATGAAAAACTGTTTTTT.

The CDR3 bases are TGTGCCAGGGGGGGCTCTGGGGCCAACGTCCTGACTTTC. It translates to CARGGSGANVLTF. The V gene is TRBV7-9, the J gene TRBJ2-6; D perhaps matches TRBD2 (6 bases). Germline-derived CDR1 and CDR2 are SEHNR and FQNEAQ (reference sequence). This CDR3 comprises 13 residues. Trimming pared 9 bases from V and 0 bases from J, leaving 6 bases between.

The genes are TRBV7-6 and TRBJ2-7; 10 nucleotides match TRBD1. The ends lost 3 bases at V and 3 bases at J; junction bases unmatched: 5. The germline gives CDR1 SGHVS, CDR2 FNYEAQ. This CDR3 region has 15 residues. For the CDR3, the DNA is TGTGCCAGCAGCTTCGACAGGGGGCTCGTCTACGAGCAGTACTTC. Translation: CASSFDRGLVYEQYF.

The rearrangement joins TRBV9 to TRBJ2-2; a weak D match, TRBD1 (6 bases). Looked up from germline, CDR1 is SGDLS and CDR2 is YYNGEE. CDR3 length: 15 amino acids. Trimming took 0 bases from V and 4 from J, leaving 10 bases between them. The CDR3 loop is CASSVEGVGTGELFF. Written as DNA, the CDR3 is TGTGCCAGCAGCGTAGAGGGGGTGGGCACCGGGGAGCTGTTTTTT.

Only one count was recorded for this clone. The rearrangement joins TRBV19 to TRBJ2-5, with a possible D match to TRBD2 (5 bases). V lost 3 bases and J lost 5, with 7 bases in between. Germline values: CDR1 LNHDA, CDR2 SQIVND (reference sequence). CDR3 size: 12 residues. The CDR3 sequence: CASSIEGETQYF. The CDR3 region has the DNA TGTGCCAGTAGTATTGAGGGTGAGACCCAGTACTTC.

The rearrangement links TRBV9 to TRBJ1-1; D ambiguous. Germline V gene lookup returns CDR1 SGDLS and CDR2 YYNGEE. Trimming pared 0 bases from V and 3 bases from J, leaving 6 bases between. This CDR3 region has 13 residues. The CDR3 DNA follows: TGTGCCAGCAGCGTAGCAGAATACACTGAAGCTTTCTTT. It translates to CASSVAEYTEAFF. The full variable domain, its missing parts supplied by reference TRBV9 and TRBJ1-1, is DSGVTQTPKHLITATGQRVTLRCSPRSGDLSVYWYQQSLDQGLQFLIQYYNGEERAKGNILERFSAQQFPDLHSELNLSSLELGDSALYFCASSVAEYTEAFFGQGTRLTVV.

V is TRBV5-6 and J is TRBJ1-1, with 7 bases lining up with TRBD1. The CDR3 contains 13 residues. With V trimmed by 4 bases and J by 7 bases, 7 bases remained unmatched. Germline lookup yields CDR1 SGHDT and CDR2 YYEEEE. The CDR3 nucleotides are TGTGCCAGCAGCATGACAGGGACCCTTGAAGCTTTCTTT. Encoded protein: CASSMTGTLEAFF.

Regarding this clone: One end of the junction does not line up with germline, which may come from a read error. The V gene is TRBV7-9, the J gene TRBJ1-1; no definite D call. Germline V gene sequence: CDR1 SEHNR, CDR2 FQNEAQ (reference sequence). The CDR3 spans 15 residues. The CDR3 region is CSSSITGNLNTEAFF. CDR3 DNA sequence: TGTTCCAGCAGCATAACGGGAAACCTGAACACTGAAGCTTTCTTT.

The V gene is TRBV6-6, the J gene TRBJ2-3, with D possibly matching TRBD2 (6 bases). Germline V gene lookup returns CDR1 MNHNY and CDR2 SVGAGI (reference sequence). Trimming took off 3 bases at V and 2 bases at J, with 12 bases between the two ends. This CDR3 is 15 amino acids long. The CDR3 region has the DNA TGTGCCAGCAGTTATTTTGGGACTCCCACAGATACGCAGTATTTT. As protein: CASSYFGTPTDTQYF.

This clone was observed a single time. The same CDR3 arises from other DNA sequences in this sample as well. The chain recombines TRBV7-9 with TRBJ1-1; D is uncertain. Germline CDR1 and CDR2: SEHNR and FQNEAQ (reference sequence). The CDR3 runs to 13 residues. Trimming shortened V by 5 bases and J by 5 bases, and 12 bases separated the two germline ends. CDR3 sequence: CASSPGVQTEAFF. The CDR3 nucleotides are TGTGCCAGCAGCCCCGGGGTGCAGACTGAAGCTTTCTTT.

The chain employs TRBV5-6 and TRBJ2-5, with TRBD2 as a possible D gene (5 bases). The V and J ends lost 4 bases and 2 bases respectively, with 12 bases between them. The CDR3 has 14 residues. Germline values: CDR1 SGHDT, CDR2 YYEEEE. Written as DNA, the CDR3 is TGTGCCAGCAGCCCTGGAGCGGCGCAAGAGACCCAGTACTTC. Encoded protein: CASSPGAAQETQYF.

This chain joins TRBV11-3 and TRBJ1-1; D is possibly TRBD1 (6 bases). Trimming shortened V by 1 base and J by 6 bases, and 9 bases separated the two germline ends. Germline V gene sequence: CDR1 SGHNT, CDR2 YENEEA. CDR3 size: 13 residues. CDR3 bases: TGTGCCAGCAGCTTAGCAGGGGCGGCTGAAGCTTTCTTT. It translates to CASSLAGAAEAFF.

The V call is TRBV7-3, the J call TRBJ2-6, with D perhaps TRBD1 (6 bases). The germline CDR1 and CDR2 sequences are SGHTA and FQGTGA. The CDR3 is made up of 18 amino acids. The V gene lost 5 bases and the J gene lost 0 bases, with 17 bases spanning the gap. The CDR3 reads CASSHDRRKSSGANVLTF. The CDR3 nucleotides are TGTGCCAGCAGCCACGACAGGCGTAAGAGCTCTGGGGCCAACGTCCTGACTTTC.

The gene calls are TRBV11-2 and TRBJ2-7, with 7 bases identical to TRBD1. Germline values: CDR1 SGHAT, CDR2 FQNNGV. The CDR3 runs to 17 residues. The V segment lost 5 bases and the J segment 0 bases; nucleotides outside the gene matches: 13. CDR3 nucleotide sequence: TGTGCCAGCAGCCCCTCAACCGGGACAGCCTTCTCCTACGAGCAGTACTTC. Protein product: CASSPSTGTAFSYEQYF.

The V call is TRBV19, the J call TRBJ1-1; TRBD1 is a possible D gene (5 bases). This CDR3 is built from 14 residues. The V end was cut by 0 bases, the J end by 3 bases, with 8 bases between. Germline V gene lookup returns CDR1 LNHDA and CDR2 SQIVND (reference sequence). The CDR3 DNA reads TGTGCCAGTAGTATAGAGGGGGAGGACACTGAAGCTTTCTTT. Amino acid sequence: CASSIEGEDTEAFF.

This rearrangement joins TRBV5-1 to TRBJ2-2, with TRBD1 identical over 9 bases. V dropped 3 bases and J dropped 2; count of bases not matched to a gene: 2. Germline CDR1 and CDR2: SGHRS and YFSETQ. CDR3 length: 15 amino acids. The CDR3 loop reads CASSWGQGNTGELFF. CDR3 bases: TGCGCCAGCAGCTGGGGACAGGGTAACACCGGGGAGCTGTTTTTT.